What follows are 19 T cell receptor beta chains derived from one specimen sequenced in a study of CD8 T cells in Susac syndrome. Random hexamers were used to reverse transcribe roughly 0.5 to 1 ug of RNA. Each CDR3 protein is one row after TCRdb ran MiXCR on the immunoSEQ multiplex PCR reads. The data show about 70,000 distinct CDR3 sequences, 95% to 96% seen once. Sequencing was performed on CD4+ T cells from PBMCs. These receptor sequences come from a human donor with multiple sclerosis.

This chain joins TRBV5-1 and TRBJ2-7, with 8 bases matching TRBD1. The V gene end was trimmed by 1 base and the J gene end by 4 bases; junction bases not matched to a gene: 7. The CDR3 covers 15 residues. Germline CDR1 reads SGHRS; CDR2 reads YFSETQ. In nucleotides, the CDR3 is TGCGCCAGCAGCTTGCCCAGACAGGGGTTATACGAGCAGTACTTC. It codes for CASSLPRQGLYEQYF.

This clonotype has a handful of counts. The CDR3 region is CSATDNYGYTF. For the CDR3, the DNA is TGCAGTGCTACGGATAACTATGGCTACACCTTC. J is TRBJ1-2 and V is TRBV20-1, with D unresolved. V lost 4 bases to trimming and J lost 1 base, with 4 bases between them. This CDR3 contains 11 residues. Looked up from germline, CDR1 is DFQATT and CDR2 is SNEGSKA (reference sequence).

DNA for the CDR3: TGTGCCAGCAGTTTGGGGGGGCGAAGGGCCAACGTCCTGACTTTC. Its protein is CASSLGGRRANVLTF. This chain joins TRBV12-3 or TRBV12-4 and TRBJ2-6, with a tentative D call TRBD2 (7 bases). V lost 3 bases to trimming and J lost 5 bases, with 11 bases between them. This CDR3 is 15 amino acids long.

The CDR3 protein is CSAATHGTGLYGYTF. The CDR3 nucleotides are TGCAGTGCTGCAACCCACGGGACAGGGCTCTATGGCTACACCTTC. The chain combines TRBV20-1 with TRBJ1-2; 9 nucleotides align to TRBD1. Trimming cost V 5 bases and J 4 bases; bases outside gene matches: 11. The CDR3 length is 15 residues. In germline, CDR1 is DFQATT, CDR2 SNEGSKA (reference sequence).

V is TRBV20-1 and J is TRBJ2-3, with TRBD2 matching over 9 bases. The CDR3 consists of 15 residues. The junction had 8 bases not matched to a gene; V was cut back by 2 bases and J by 5 bases. From germline, CDR1 is DFQATT and CDR2 SNEGSKA (reference sequence). CDR3 region: CSARIGGGARDTQYF. As DNA, the CDR3 is TGCAGTGCTAGAATCGGCGGGGGGGCTAGAGATACGCAGTATTTT.

The rearrangement links TRBV9 to TRBJ2-3, with D possibly TRBD2 on 5 matching bases. This CDR3 has 13 residues. In germline, CDR1 is SGDLS, CDR2 YYNGEE. V was pared by 4 bases and J by 5 bases, with 11 bases between. CDR3 loop: CASSPIGGDTQYF. The CDR3, as DNA: TGTGCCAGCAGCCCCATTGGAGGAGATACGCAGTATTTT. Variable domain in full (rest from reference TRBV9 and TRBJ2-3): DSGVTQTPKHLITATGQRVTLRCSPRSGDLSVYWYQQSLDQGLQFLIQYYNGEERAKGNILERFSAQQFPDLHSELNLSSLELGDSALYFCASSPIGGDTQYFGPGTRLTVL.

J is TRBJ1-5 and V is TRBV20-1, with a weak D call TRBD1 (6 bases). The germline gives CDR1 DFQATT, CDR2 SNEGSKA (reference sequence). This CDR3 is 16 amino acids long. Trimming pared 5 bases from V and 5 bases from J, leaving 22 bases between. CDR3: CSAGLLQGGGDQPQHF. The CDR3 coding sequence is TGCAGTGCTGGACTACTACAGGGCGGAGGTGATCAGCCCCAGCATTTT.

The chain uses TRBV12-3 or TRBV12-4 and TRBJ2-7; 8 positions match TRBD1. Trimming removed 10 bases from V and 5 bases from J; junction bases left unmatched: 10. The CDR3 is made up of 13 amino acids. The CDR3 DNA reads as TGTGCCAACGCCAAAAGGGACAGGCACGAGCAGTACTTC. Translation gives CANAKRDRHEQYF.

About this clonotype itself: The junction and the germline gene differ at one end; a read error may be behind it. The chain couples TRBV12-3 or TRBV12-4 to TRBJ2-5; unclear D gene. The length of the CDR3 is 11 residues. DNA for the CDR3: TGTGCCACCCAGGCTTTGGAGACCCAGTATTTC. Translating gives CATQALETQYF.

The V call is TRBV4-1, the J call TRBJ2-3, with D maybe TRBD2 (5 bases). Germline lookup yields CDR1 MGHRA and CDR2 YSYEKL. This CDR3 has 16 amino acids. V was clipped by 7 bases and J by 1 base, with 18 bases between them. Written as DNA, the CDR3 is TGCGCCAGCACAGCTAGCCCCTGGGCAGGCACAGATACGCAGTATTTT. Its protein is CASTASPWAGTDTQYF.

The V call is TRBV3-1, the J call TRBJ2-3, with a tentative D call TRBD2 (5 bases). Germline V lookup: CDR1 LGHDT, CDR2 YNNKEL (reference sequence). Trimming pared 4 bases from V and 1 base from J, leaving 12 bases between. The CDR3 covers 15 residues. In DNA form, the CDR3 reads TGTGCCAGCAGCCGCACTAGGAAGGGCACAGATACGCAGTATTTT. It specifies CASSRTRKGTDTQYF.

The chain employs TRBV9 and TRBJ1-3, with D uncertain. Trimming removed 3 bases at V and 0 bases at J, with 16 bases between. The CDR3 spans 17 residues. The germline CDR1 and CDR2 sequences are SGDLS and YYNGEE. This CDR3 is CASSATILTASGNTIYF. The CDR3 DNA sequence: TGTGCCAGCAGCGCCACGATTCTTACAGCCTCTGGAAACACCATATATTTT.

The chain joins TRBV29-1 to TRBJ2-1; TRBD1 is a possible D gene (6 bases). CDR3 length: 16 amino acids. The germline V and J ends were trimmed by 4 bases and 6 bases, with 22 bases remaining between them. In germline, CDR1 is SQVTM, CDR2 ANQGSEA. In nucleotides, the CDR3 is TGCAGCGTTGGTCGGACAGTGGGTCTTATCTCCAATGAGCAGTTCTTC. Protein sequence: CSVGRTVGLISNEQFF.

The gene calls are TRBV29-1 and TRBJ2-5, with D perhaps matching TRBD1 (6 bases). V lost 3 bases and J lost 1, with 9 bases in between. In germline, CDR1 is SQVTM, CDR2 ANQGSEA. The CDR3 runs 13 residues. The CDR3 here is CSVDVGAQETQYF. The CDR3 DNA is TGCAGCGTTGATGTGGGGGCCCAAGAGACCCAGTACTTC.

V usage is TRBV10-3 and J usage is TRBJ2-1, with D possibly matching TRBD2 (6 bases). V gave up 6 bases and J gave up 7 bases, with 7 bases separating them. Per germline, CDR1 ENHRY and CDR2 SYGVKD. This CDR3 spans 11 amino acids. The CDR3 DNA follows: TGTGCCATCAGCCTAGCGAATGAGCAGTTCTTC. Encoded protein: CAISLANEQFF.

The V call is TRBV5-1, the J call TRBJ2-1; a weak D match, TRBD2 (7 bases). The CDR3 spans 15 residues. Trimming took 0 bases from V and 5 from J, leaving 12 bases between them. CDR1 is SGHRS and CDR2 is YFSETQ in the germline V gene. The CDR3 loop reads CASSLVGGAHNEQFF. CDR3 coding DNA: TGCGCCAGCAGCTTGGTGGGGGGGGCTCACAATGAGCAGTTCTTC.

The chain has TRBV30 and TRBJ1-5; no clear D gene. This CDR3 is 13 amino acids long. The germline CDR1 and CDR2 sequences are GTSNPN and SVGIG (reference sequence). V lost 6 bases and J 5 bases, leaving 14 bases between the germline ends. CDR3 in amino acids: CACNFGIDQPQHF. For the CDR3, the DNA is TGTGCCTGTAACTTCGGCATCGATCAGCCCCAGCATTTT.

V usage is TRBV20-1 and J usage is TRBJ2-7, with 9 nucleotides matching TRBD1. In germline, CDR1 is DFQATT, CDR2 SNEGSKA (reference sequence). Trimming at V came to 2 bases and at J to 0 bases, leaving 8 bases not matched to a gene. The CDR3 is made up of 16 amino acids. The CDR3 DNA is TGCAGTGCTAGATCCCTAGGACAGGGGCACTCCTACGAGCAGTACTTC. Residues: CSARSLGQGHSYEQYF.

J is TRBJ2-5 and V is TRBV5-1; D not resolved. Germline V CDR1 and CDR2: SGHRS, YFSETQ. The CDR3 sequence is 14 residues long. V shed 4 bases and J shed 5 bases, with 15 bases lying between them. In nucleotides, the CDR3 is TGCGCCAGCAGCGCTGGGTCCCAGGTGGAGACCCAGTACTTC. Translating gives CASSAGSQVETQYF. Based on the CDR3 plus reference TRBV5-1 and TRBJ2-5, the full variable domain is KAGVTQTPRYLIKTRGQQVTLSCSPISGHRSVSWYQQTPGQGLQFLFEYFSETQRNKGNFPGRFSGRQFSNSRSEMNVSTLELGDSALYLCASSAGSQVETQYFGPGTRLLVL.